This T cell receptor beta chain was found in a study of blood T cell repertoires in COVID-19. Looking at the study overall: The United States, Italy and Spain supplied acute and convalescent COVID-19 samples.

Study processing details: Nucleated cell counts were estimated from reference gene primer amplification. The method was immunoSEQ multiplex PCR; TCRdb's version includes in-frame clones alone and lacks a portion of them. The V and J calls and clone size were taken over from that table, and D and trimming were inferred from the DNA. The sample lists around 25,000 clones, 80% to 90% occurring once. CDR1 is LGHNT, CDR2 FRNRAP, per germline. The V and J ends lost 0 bases and 6 bases respectively, with 14 bases between them. The CDR3 consists of 15 residues. Sequencing input: peripheral blood. The sequence was collected from a woman aged 50 to 65 with active COVID-19. The rearrangement joins TRBV12-5 to TRBJ1-1; D call uncertain. CDR3 amino acids: CASGLVLGSFSEAFF. The CDR3 nucleotides are TGTGCTAGTGGTTTGGTACTGGGCTCTTTCTCTGAAGCTTTCTTT. Together with reference TRBV12-5 and TRBJ1-1, the CDR3 gives the full variable domain: DARVTQTPRHKVTEMGQEVTMRCQPILGHNTVFWYRQTMMQGLELLAYFRNRAPLDDSGMPKDRFSAEMPDATLATLKIQPSEPRDSAVYFCASGLVLGSFSEAFFGQGTRLTVV.